Shown below are 6 T cell receptor beta chains from a single sample sequenced in a study of long-term antiretroviral therapy in people with HIV (dated by TCRdb to between 2021 and 2024). The immunoSEQ hsTCRB v3.0 assay was used at survey level resolution to sequence the TRB variable region. Entries here come from immuneACCESS through TCRdb and include only in-frame sequences with V and J called. Some clones fail to appear in such tables; in the studies checked, an unresolved V gene covers under half of the shortfall, and the cause of the remainder is unknown. Here the sample has 35,000 to 55,000 clones; about 95% occur a single time. The ten top clones hold roughly 2.5% of the sample. The specimen was unsorted PBMCs, collected 3.7 years after starting antiretroviral therapy. The receptors were sampled from a woman aged 45 to 65 with HIV.

J is TRBJ2-5 and V is TRBV5-6; TRBD1 is a possible D gene (5 bases). CDR1 and CDR2 (germline): SGHDT, YYEEEE. V was clipped by 4 bases and J by 5 bases, with 9 bases between them. The CDR3 consists of 12 residues. Here the CDR3 reads CASSRGKETQYF. CDR3 DNA: TGTGCCAGCAGCAGGGGAAAGGAGACCCAGTACTTC.

The chain uses TRBV6-4 and TRBJ2-1, with D tentatively TRBD1 (5 bases). The germline CDR1 and CDR2 sequences are MRHNA and SNTAGT. The CDR3 has 16 amino acids. V dropped 3 bases and J dropped 5 bases, with 17 bases sitting between them. In DNA form, the CDR3 reads TGTGCCAGCAGTGAAGCACGCACAGGCGAAAACAATGAGCAGTTCTTC. Protein product: CASSEARTGENNEQFF.

This sequence joins TRBV19 and TRBJ1-4; 10 positions agree with TRBD1. The CDR3 consists of 14 residues. The junction had 1 base not matched to a gene; V was cut back by 3 bases and J by 6 bases. Germline loops: CDR1 LNHDA, CDR2 SQIVND (reference sequence). This CDR3 is CASSIGQGDEKLFF. As DNA, the CDR3 is TGTGCCAGTAGTATCGGACAGGGGGATGAAAAACTGTTTTTT.

This sequence joins TRBV29-1 and TRBJ2-7; TRBD2 matches at 7 bases. The trim removed 6 bases at V and 3 bases at J, leaving 5 bases unmatched. The CDR3 is made up of 12 amino acids. CDR1 is SQVTM, CDR2 ANQGSEA, per germline. DNA for the CDR3: TGCAGCGTCCGGACTAGGGTCTACGAGCAGTACTTC. This translates into CSVRTRVYEQYF.

In nucleotides, the CDR3 is TGCAGCGCGACGGACAGTAACCGTAACTACGAGCAGTACTTC. This encodes CSATDSNRNYEQYF. V usage is TRBV29-1 and J usage is TRBJ2-7; the D gene is possibly TRBD1 (6 bases). Per the germline V gene, CDR1 is SQVTM and CDR2 is ANQGSEA. This CDR3 contains 14 residues. Deletions cut 7 bases from V and 3 bases from J, with 19 bases between.

The genes are TRBV29-1 and TRBJ2-5, with a weak D call TRBD1 (6 bases). V lost 6 bases, J lost 2 bases, and 16 bases lay in between. The germline CDR1 and CDR2 sequences are SQVTM and ANQGSEA. The CDR3 is 14 residues long. The CDR3: CSVARRQDQETQYF. In DNA, the CDR3 is TGCAGCGTCGCCCGTCGACAGGATCAAGAGACCCAGTACTTC.